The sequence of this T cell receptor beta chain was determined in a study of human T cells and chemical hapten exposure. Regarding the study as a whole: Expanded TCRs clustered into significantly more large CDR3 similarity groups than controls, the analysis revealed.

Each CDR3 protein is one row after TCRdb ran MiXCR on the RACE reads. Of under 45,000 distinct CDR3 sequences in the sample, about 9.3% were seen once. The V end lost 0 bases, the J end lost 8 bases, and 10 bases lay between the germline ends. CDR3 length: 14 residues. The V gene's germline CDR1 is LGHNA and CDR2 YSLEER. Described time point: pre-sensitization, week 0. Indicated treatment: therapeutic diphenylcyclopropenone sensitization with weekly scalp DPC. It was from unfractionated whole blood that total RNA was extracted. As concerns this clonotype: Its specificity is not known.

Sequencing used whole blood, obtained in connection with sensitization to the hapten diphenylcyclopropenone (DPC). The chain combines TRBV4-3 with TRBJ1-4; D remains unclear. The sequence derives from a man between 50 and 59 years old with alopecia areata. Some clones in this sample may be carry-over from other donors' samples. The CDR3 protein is CASSQDGRSEKLFF. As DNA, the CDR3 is TGCGCCAGCAGCCAAGACGGCAGGAGCGAAAAACTGTTTTTT.